One sample yielded the 25 T cell receptor beta chains listed below, sequenced in a study of cytomegalovirus exposure and HLA in healthy donors. Primers: 60 Vbeta forward and 13 Jbeta reverse. Generated by immunoSEQ multiplex PCR, the TCRdb table keeps only in-frame clones and is missing some. The sample lists some 120,000 clones; approximately 80% were seen once. Sequencing used PBMCs. Source of these receptors: a female donor in good health and CMV-seronegative.

The chain recombines TRBV7-2 with TRBJ1-2, with 9 bases lining up with TRBD1. The length of the CDR3 is 16 residues. Germline CDR1 SGHTA, CDR2 FQGNSA. J lost 7 bases, V lost 4 bases, and 13 bases had no gene match. The CDR3 bases are TGTGCCAGCAGCTGGGACAGGGATGGCAAGAGATCTGGCTACACCTTC. It translates to CASSWDRDGKRSGYTF.

The chain couples TRBV5-4 to TRBJ1-3; 10 bases agree with TRBD1. With 4 bases clipped from V and 1 base from J, the junction kept 11 bases outside the gene matches. The germline V gene has CDR1 SGHNT and CDR2 YYREEE (reference sequence). This CDR3 has 18 amino acids. The CDR3 coding sequence is TGTGCCAGCAGCACGGGGGTCACGGGACAGGGGTCTGGAAACACCATATATTTT. Residues: CASSTGVTGQGSGNTIYF.

A word on this clone: This sample includes further DNA sequences coding for the same CDR3. The J gene is TRBJ1-4, the V gene TRBV7-9; D is possibly TRBD1 (6 bases). V was clipped by 4 bases and J by 8 bases, with 17 bases between them. Germline CDR1 reads SEHNR; CDR2 reads FQNEAQ (reference sequence). This CDR3 contains 15 residues. CDR3 sequence (DNA): TGTGCCAGCAGCTCATGGGGGCAGGGTACGGAAAAACTGTTTTTT. Translation: CASSSWGQGTEKLFF.

The chain recombines TRBV11-3 with TRBJ1-2; 10 bases are a match to TRBD1. V lost 1 base, J lost 2 bases, and 4 bases stayed unmatched. This CDR3 comprises 16 residues. CDR1 SGHNT and CDR2 YENEEA come from the germline V gene. The CDR3 is CASSLAPGQGNYGYTF. The DNA of the CDR3 is TGTGCCAGCAGCTTAGCCCCGGGACAGGGGAACTATGGCTACACCTTC.

The chain combines TRBV2 with TRBJ1-6; D unresolved. From germline, CDR1 is SNHLY and CDR2 FYNNEI. V was cut by 4 bases and J by 1 base, with 8 bases left in between. The CDR3 is 15 residues long. The CDR3 DNA sequence: TGTGCCAGCAGTGCGGGTGGTTCCTATAATTCACCCCTCCACTTT. Translated, it gives CASSAGGSYNSPLHF.

The rearrangement links TRBV25-1 to TRBJ1-2, with D possibly being TRBD1 (6 bases). This CDR3 has 17 amino acids. CDR1 and CDR2 (germline): MGHDK, SYGVNS. Trimming stripped 5 bases from V and 4 bases from J, with 23 bases between. The CDR3 is CASSSKLGRQDFYGYTF. In DNA form, the CDR3 reads TGTGCCAGCAGTTCAAAGTTGGGGCGACAGGATTTCTATGGCTACACCTTC.

The chain employs TRBV4-2 and TRBJ2-2; D possibly corresponds to TRBD2 (5 bases). Trimming pared 0 bases from V and 3 bases from J, leaving 17 bases between. Germline V gene data show CDR1 as LGHNA and CDR2 as YNFKEQ. The CDR3 has 18 amino acids. DNA of the CDR3: TGTGCCAGCAGCCAAGATCGCGGGTCTACCACGGACACCGGGGAGCTGTTTTTT. Amino acid sequence: CASSQDRGSTTDTGELFF.

The chain joins TRBV5-6 to TRBJ2-3, with D tentatively TRBD2 (7 bases). V lost 2 bases and J 7 bases, leaving 17 bases between the germline ends. CDR3 size: 15 residues. The germline CDR1 and CDR2 sequences are SGHDT and YYEEEE. The CDR3 reads CASSFEGGGDNTQYF. The CDR3, as DNA: TGTGCCAGCAGCTTTGAGGGCGGGGGCGATAATACGCAGTATTTT.

The CDR3 reads CAIRSGLESNQPQHF. Written as DNA, the CDR3 is TGTGCCATCAGATCGGGACTAGAGAGCAATCAGCCCCAGCATTTT. The chain carries TRBV10-3 and TRBJ1-5, with D perhaps matching TRBD1 (5 bases). In germline, CDR1 is ENHRY, CDR2 SYGVKD. The V end was cut by 6 bases, the J end by 1 base, with 13 bases between. The CDR3 is made up of 15 amino acids.

This chain uses TRBV5-8 with TRBJ1-2, with 10 bases aligning to TRBD1. CDR1 is SGHTS and CDR2 is YDEGEE in the germline V gene. V trimming: 4 bases; J trimming: 7 bases; junction bases outside the gene matches: 7. CDR3 length: 14 amino acids. CDR3 residues: CASSVGQGRSGYTF. In nucleotides, the CDR3 is TGTGCCAGCAGCGTGGGACAGGGGAGAAGTGGCTACACCTTC.

This clone was picked up one time. The rearrangement links TRBV9 to TRBJ2-5; 11 bases align to TRBD2. The CDR3 has 20 amino acids. The trim removed 5 bases at V and 5 bases at J, leaving 23 bases unmatched. Germline CDR1 SGDLS, CDR2 YYNGEE. CDR3 bases: TGTGCCAGCAGTCAGACCCCCCGACTAGCGGGGAACTCCGGGGAGGAGACCCAGTACTTC. Encoded protein: CASSQTPRLAGNSGEETQYF. The complete variable domain, with remaining parts taken from reference TRBV9 and TRBJ2-5, reads DSGVTQTPKHLITATGQRVTLRCSPRSGDLSVYWYQQSLDQGLQFLIQYYNGEERAKGNILERFSAQQFPDLHSELNLSSLELGDSALYFCASSQTPRLAGNSGEETQYFGPGTRLLVL.

The chain links TRBV7-6 to TRBJ2-3; 8 nucleotides agree with TRBD2. The germline V gene encodes CDR1 SGHVS and CDR2 FNYEAQ. The CDR3 totals 16 residues. Trimming took 1 base from V and 1 from J; bases not matched to a gene: 4. The CDR3 DNA is TGTGCCAGCAGCTTAGGAACTAGCGGAGGCACAGATACGCAGTATTTT. It encodes CASSLGTSGGTDTQYF.

The rearrangement uses TRBV2 and TRBJ2-7; the D is unclear. CDR3 size: 13 residues. The V end lost 5 bases, the J end lost 4 bases, and 12 bases lay between the germline ends. The germline gives CDR1 SNHLY, CDR2 FYNNEI. The CDR3 coding sequence is TGTGCCAGCAGTTACGAGATATCATACGAGCAGTACTTC. It specifies CASSYEISYEQYF.

The chain employs TRBV10-3 and TRBJ2-5; 8 bases fit TRBD1. This CDR3 spans 19 amino acids. V trimming: 0 bases; J trimming: 2 bases; junction bases outside the gene matches: 14. Germline V gives CDR1 ENHRY, CDR2 SYGVKD. The CDR3 is CAISESKGTGGLRQETQYF. CDR3 in DNA: TGTGCCATCAGTGAGTCGAAGGGGACAGGAGGCCTACGGCAAGAGACCCAGTACTTC.

The table lists this clone with a few counts. In nucleotides, the CDR3 is TGTGCCAGCAGTTATATCAACGTCGGGGCTGAAGCTTTCTTT. It encodes CASSYINVGAEAFF. This rearrangement joins TRBV6-5 to TRBJ1-1; D is unclear. The CDR3 extends over 14 amino acids. Germline V gene sequence: CDR1 MNHEY, CDR2 SVGAGI. V lost 3 bases to trimming and J lost 6 bases, with 14 bases between them.

V usage is TRBV5-8 and J usage is TRBJ1-5, with D uncertain. Looked up from germline, CDR1 is SGHTS and CDR2 is YDEGEE. The CDR3 contains 11 residues. Trimming cost V 3 bases and J 11 bases, with 9 bases left between them. Here the CDR3 reads CASSSRVAQHF. The CDR3 DNA reads as TGTGCCAGCAGCTCGCGGGTGGCCCAGCATTTT.

V gene TRBV7-3 combines with J gene TRBJ2-7; weak D call: TRBD1 (6 bases). The V gene lost 1 base and the J gene lost 1 base, with 11 bases spanning the gap. Germline V gene data show CDR1 as SGHTA and CDR2 as FQGTGA. This CDR3 comprises 15 residues. This CDR3 reads CASSLNPGVSYEQYF. The DNA for the CDR3 is TGTGCCAGCAGCTTAAACCCAGGGGTTTCCTACGAGCAGTACTTC.

The CDR3 spells CASSPRGRGDYEQYF. As DNA, the CDR3 is TGTGCCAGCTCACCCAGAGGACGGGGGGACTACGAGCAGTACTTC. This sequence joins TRBV18 and TRBJ2-7, with 7 bases fitting TRBD2. CDR3 size: 15 residues. With V trimmed by 3 bases and J by 3 bases, 8 bases remained unmatched. CDR1 is KGHSH and CDR2 is LQKENI in the germline V gene.

Here the CDR3 reads CASAPGLWYEQYF. CDR3 nucleotide sequence: TGTGCCAGCGCCCCCGGTCTTTGGTACGAGCAGTACTTC. The chain links TRBV6-1 to TRBJ2-7; no clear D gene. Germline values: CDR1 MNHNS, CDR2 SASEGT. The CDR3 loop spans 13 amino acids. Trimming cost V 8 bases and J 4 bases, with 15 bases left between them.

The gene calls are TRBV6-1 and TRBJ2-7, with 8 positions matching TRBD1. CDR1 and CDR2 from the germline V gene are MNHNS and SASEGT. The junction had 2 bases not matched to a gene; V was cut back by 2 bases and J by 2 bases. The CDR3 spans 14 residues. For the CDR3, the DNA is TGTGCCAGCAGTGAAACAGGGGGTCCCTACGAGCAGTACTTC. This gives the protein CASSETGGPYEQYF.

The chain joins TRBV9 to TRBJ2-2; tentatively, D is TRBD1 (6 bases). Trimming shortened V by 4 bases and J by 6 bases, and 28 bases separated the two germline ends. CDR1 and CDR2 (germline): SGDLS, YYNGEE. CDR3 length: 19 amino acids. Here the CDR3 DNA reads TGTGCCAGCAGCCCGCGCCCCCCCGGACAGCCTCGGCTTGCCGGGGAGCTGTTTTTT. Protein sequence: CASSPRPPGQPRLAGELFF.

This clone came up a few times. V and J are TRBV15 and TRBJ1-5, with D maybe TRBD1 (5 bases). The germline CDR1 and CDR2 sequences are LNHNV and YYDKDF (reference sequence). The CDR3 is made up of 17 amino acids. The V and J ends lost 6 bases and 0 bases respectively, with 18 bases between them. In DNA, the CDR3 is TGTGCCACCAGGGATGACCGACAGCCGTATAGCAATCAGCCCCAGCATTTT. It yields the protein CATRDDRQPYSNQPQHF.

CDR3 region: CAWRTDSFFAEAFF. CDR3 DNA sequence: TGTGCCTGGAGAACGGACAGTTTTTTCGCTGAAGCTTTCTTT. The rearrangement joins TRBV30 to TRBJ1-1; D perhaps matches TRBD1 (6 bases). V lost 3 bases, J lost 6 bases, and 17 bases lay in between. The CDR3 covers 14 residues. Germline V gene sequence: CDR1 GTSNPN, CDR2 SVGIG (reference sequence).

The genes are TRBV9 and TRBJ2-4, with D possibly matching TRBD2 (6 bases). In germline, CDR1 is SGDLS, CDR2 YYNGEE. The CDR3 covers 13 residues. Trimming shortened V by 4 bases and J by 7 bases, and 12 bases separated the two germline ends. Here the CDR3 reads CASSQSGGNIQYF. CDR3 in DNA: TGTGCCAGCAGCCAGAGTGGGGGGAACATTCAGTACTTC.

The chain uses TRBV5-6 and TRBJ2-7, with D tentatively TRBD2 (6 bases). V lost 4 bases and J 4 bases, leaving 15 bases between the germline ends. This CDR3 has 14 residues. The V gene's germline CDR1 is SGHDT and CDR2 YYEEEE. Here the CDR3 DNA reads TGTGCCAGCAGCGTCCGGGACTGGTTATACGAGCAGTACTTC. Translation: CASSVRDWLYEQYF.